The 16 T cell receptor beta chains listed next were all sequenced from one sample in a study of blood T cell repertoires in COVID-19. This table comes from immunoSEQ multiplex PCR, and its TCRdb copy is limited to in-frame clones, with some not included. The sample yields around 200,000 clones, approximately 79% seen once. Sequencing was done on a sample of peripheral blood. The receptor set was obtained from a human donor in a cohort sampled during active COVID-19.

The chain has TRBV6-5 and TRBJ2-7; D remains ambiguous. CDR3 length: 14 amino acids. The germline CDR1 and CDR2 sequences are MNHEY and SVGAGI. Trimming removed 0 bases at V and 3 bases at J, with 9 bases between. The chain's CDR3 is CASSYSRRIYEQYF. In nucleotides, the CDR3 is TGTGCCAGCAGTTACTCGCGTCGCATCTACGAGCAGTACTTC.

The chain's CDR3 is CASSPRLAGGLTDTQYF. The CDR3 bases are TGTGCCAGCAGCCCGAGGTTAGCGGGAGGTCTCACAGATACGCAGTATTTT. This chain links TRBV4-2 with TRBJ2-3, with 10 positions matching TRBD2. The germline CDR1 and CDR2 sequences are LGHNA and YNFKEQ. Trimming cost V 4 bases and J 2 bases; bases outside gene matches: 9. This CDR3 has 17 amino acids.

This chain joins TRBV6-5 and TRBJ2-2; D remains ambiguous. Trimming took off 1 base at V and 7 bases at J, with 7 bases between the two ends. Germline V gene lookup returns CDR1 MNHEY and CDR2 SVGAGI. This CDR3 contains 13 residues. CDR3 sequence (DNA): TGTGCCAGCAGTTACTGGCACAACGGGGAGCTGTTTTTT. It translates to CASSYWHNGELFF.

This clone was seen only a few times. The chain carries TRBV19 and TRBJ1-6, with 8 bases identical to TRBD1. V dropped 5 bases and J dropped 6; count of bases not matched to a gene: 6. Per germline, CDR1 LNHDA and CDR2 SQIVND (reference sequence). The length of the CDR3 is 15 residues. The CDR3 sequence: CASSPGQGGNSPLHF. The CDR3, as DNA: TGTGCCAGTAGTCCCGGACAGGGAGGTAATTCACCCCTCCACTTT.

The V and J genes are TRBV25-1 and TRBJ2-7, with 7 bases lining up with TRBD1. The CDR3 length is 13 residues. V shed 8 bases and J 2 bases; nucleotides not matched to a gene: 6. The V gene's germline CDR1 is MGHDK and CDR2 SYGVNS. CDR3 in amino acids: CASGRDSTYEQYF. In DNA form, the CDR3 reads TGTGCCAGCGGCCGGGACAGCACCTACGAGCAGTACTTC.

As to this clone: One end of the junction does not line up with germline, which may come from a read error. The rearrangement uses TRBV6-2 or TRBV6-3 and TRBJ1-1, with TRBD1 matching over 8 bases. The CDR3 loop spans 16 amino acids. Germline assignment: CDR1 MNHEY and CDR2 SVGEGT. CDR3 amino acids: CASSDSRGLGYTEAFF. The CDR3 DNA sequence: TGTGCCAGCAGTGACTCCAGGGGGCTGGGGTACACTGAAGCTTTCTTT.

The V gene is TRBV5-5, the J gene TRBJ1-3, with 7 bases that match TRBD1. Germline trimming cut 3 bases from V and 3 bases from J; bases unmatched to any gene: 12. Germline V gene sequence: CDR1 SGHKS, CDR2 YYEKEE (reference sequence). The CDR3 covers 17 residues. CDR3: CASSSLPPTGSGNTIYF. The CDR3 DNA sequence: TGTGCCAGCAGCTCATTACCCCCGACAGGGAGTGGAAACACCATATATTTT.

This chain links TRBV19 with TRBJ1-1, with D possibly matching TRBD1 (5 bases). This CDR3 comprises 16 residues. CDR1 and CDR2 (germline): LNHDA, SQIVND (reference sequence). Between the trimmed V and J ends, which lost 9 bases and 0 bases, there was a span of 20 bases. The CDR3 DNA reads as TGTGCCAGAGGGCGGTGGGGCAATTCGCTGAACACTGAAGCTTTCTTT. This encodes CARGRWGNSLNTEAFF.

The chain uses TRBV11-2 and TRBJ2-2; TRBD2 aligns across 9 bases. Germline CDR1 SGHAT, CDR2 FQNNGV. This CDR3 region has 15 residues. V shed 0 bases, J shed 9 bases, and the junction held 5 bases outside the gene matches. CDR3 loop: CASSLEGGLARELFF. CDR3 sequence (DNA): TGTGCCAGCAGCTTAGAAGGTGGACTAGCGCGGGAGCTGTTTTTT.

The J gene is TRBJ2-7, the V gene TRBV7-2; D might be TRBD1 (5 bases). Trimming took 0 bases from V and 2 from J, leaving 5 bases between them. Germline CDR1 is SGHTA and CDR2 is FQGNSA. The CDR3 totals 13 residues. CDR3 protein: CASSLAGPYEQYF. In DNA form, the CDR3 reads TGTGCCAGCAGCTTAGCGGGGCCCTACGAGCAGTACTTC.

The chain joins TRBV2 to TRBJ2-2; 10 bases match TRBD1. This CDR3 is 15 amino acids long. Trimming took 4 bases from V and 4 from J; bases not matched to a gene: 3. CDR1 and CDR2 from the germline V gene are SNHLY and FYNNEI. CDR3 protein: CASSGRDRGTGELFF. CDR3 in DNA: TGTGCCAGCAGTGGGCGGGACAGGGGCACCGGGGAGCTGTTTTTT.

CDR3 DNA sequence: TGTGCCAGCAGCTTATCTCGGGGGCAAGAGACCCAGTACTTC. This translates into CASSLSRGQETQYF. The chain recombines TRBV7-3 with TRBJ2-5, with D tentatively TRBD2 (6 bases). The CDR3 loop spans 14 amino acids. The V end was cut by 2 bases, the J end by 2 bases, with 9 bases between. In germline, CDR1 is SGHTA, CDR2 FQGTGA.

The rearrangement links TRBV3-1 (or the pseudogene TRBV3-2) to TRBJ2-1; TRBD2 might be the D (5 bases). The CDR3 loop spans 12 amino acids. Between the trimmed V and J ends, which lost 4 bases and 7 bases, there was a span of 8 bases. Germline assignment: CDR1 LGHDT and CDR2 YNNKEL (reference sequence). This CDR3 is CASSRAENEQFF. In nucleotides, the CDR3 is TGTGCCAGCAGCCGAGCGGAGAATGAGCAGTTCTTC.

The rearrangement joins TRBV7-3 to TRBJ2-7; D perhaps matches TRBD2 (6 bases). The CDR3 is 15 amino acids. The germline V gene has CDR1 SGHTA and CDR2 FQGTGA. Trimming left V 1 base short and J 0 bases short, with 10 bases between. CDR3 DNA sequence: TGTGCCAGCAGCTTAAATGGCGGGACCTCCTACGAGCAGTACTTC. Translation: CASSLNGGTSYEQYF.

A few counts support this clone. The chain recombines TRBV11-2 with TRBJ2-3; TRBD2 might be the D (6 bases). V dropped 5 bases and J dropped 2 bases, with 14 bases sitting between them. This CDR3 region has 15 residues. The germline V gene has CDR1 SGHAT and CDR2 FQNNGV. CDR3 in amino acids: CASSMGGTFTDTQYF. The DNA for the CDR3 is TGTGCCAGCAGCATGGGCGGGACGTTCACAGATACGCAGTATTTT. Filled out from reference TRBV11-2 and TRBJ2-3, the complete variable domain reads EAGVAQSPRYKIIEKRQSVAFWCNPISGHATLYWYQQILGQGPKLLIQFQNNGVVDDSQLPKDRFSAERLKGVDSTLKIQPAKLEDSAVYLCASSMGGTFTDTQYFGPGTRLTVL.

Here the CDR3 DNA reads TGTGCCAGCTCACCACGGGGGCAGTTTAATGAAAAACTGTTTTTT. Protein: CASSPRGQFNEKLFF. This chain connects TRBV18 to TRBJ1-4; maybe TRBD1 (6 bases). The CDR3 sequence is 15 residues long. Germline V lookup: CDR1 KGHSH, CDR2 LQKENI. V dropped 1 base and J dropped 4 bases, with 10 bases sitting between them. The full variable domain, its missing parts supplied by reference TRBV18 and TRBJ1-4, is NAGVMQNPRHLVRRRGQEARLRCSPMKGHSHVYWYRQLPEEGLKFMVYLQKENIIDESGMPKERFSAEFPKEGPSILRIQQVVRGDSAAYFCASSPRGQFNEKLFFGSGTQLSVL.